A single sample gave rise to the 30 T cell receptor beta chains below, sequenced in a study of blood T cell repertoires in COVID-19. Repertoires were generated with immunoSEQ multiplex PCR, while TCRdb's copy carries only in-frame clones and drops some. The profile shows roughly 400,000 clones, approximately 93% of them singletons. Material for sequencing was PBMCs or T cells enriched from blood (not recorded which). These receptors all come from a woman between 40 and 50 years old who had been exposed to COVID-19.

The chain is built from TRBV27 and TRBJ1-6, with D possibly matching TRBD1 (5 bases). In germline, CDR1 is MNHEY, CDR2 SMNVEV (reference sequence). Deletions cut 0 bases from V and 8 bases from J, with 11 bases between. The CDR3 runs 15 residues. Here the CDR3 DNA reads TGTGCCAGCAGTTTATCGGGGGGTCTGTATTCACCCCTCCACTTT. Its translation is CASSLSGGLYSPLHF.

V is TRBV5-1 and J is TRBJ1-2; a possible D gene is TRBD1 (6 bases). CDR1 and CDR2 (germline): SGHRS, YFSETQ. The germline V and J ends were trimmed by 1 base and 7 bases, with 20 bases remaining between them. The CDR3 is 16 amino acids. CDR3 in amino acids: CASSLLAGVNLSGYTF. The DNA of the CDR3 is TGCGCCAGCAGCTTGCTGGCAGGGGTGAATTTGAGTGGCTACACCTTC.

The CDR3 region has the DNA TGTGCCAGTAGTACCCAGGACAGTAACACTGAAGCTTTCTTT. Translated, it gives CASSTQDSNTEAFF. The rearrangement joins TRBV19 to TRBJ1-1, with D maybe TRBD1 (6 bases). In germline, CDR1 is LNHDA, CDR2 SQIVND (reference sequence). CDR3 length equals 14 residues. The V and J ends lost 4 bases and 2 bases respectively, with 11 bases between them.

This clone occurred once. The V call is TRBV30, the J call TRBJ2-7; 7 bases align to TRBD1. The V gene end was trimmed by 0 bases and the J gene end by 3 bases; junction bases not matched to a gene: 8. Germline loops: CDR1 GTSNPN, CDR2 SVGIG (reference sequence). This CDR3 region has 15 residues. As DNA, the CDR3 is TGTGCCTGGAGTGTGCCGGGTGGACAGGTCTACGAGCAGTACTTC. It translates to CAWSVPGGQVYEQYF.

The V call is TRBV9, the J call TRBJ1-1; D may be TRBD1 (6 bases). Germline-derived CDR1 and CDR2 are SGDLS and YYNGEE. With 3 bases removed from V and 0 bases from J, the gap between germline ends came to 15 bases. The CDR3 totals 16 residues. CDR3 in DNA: TGTGCCAGCAGCGCCGGTCTACAGGGCGTGAACACTGAAGCTTTCTTT. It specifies CASSAGLQGVNTEAFF.

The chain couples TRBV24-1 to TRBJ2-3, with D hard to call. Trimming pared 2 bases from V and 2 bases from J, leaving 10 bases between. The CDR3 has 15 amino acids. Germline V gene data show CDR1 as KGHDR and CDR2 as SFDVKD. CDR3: CATSDSGRSTDTQYF. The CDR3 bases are TGTGCCACCAGTGATTCGGGTAGGTCCACAGATACGCAGTATTTT.

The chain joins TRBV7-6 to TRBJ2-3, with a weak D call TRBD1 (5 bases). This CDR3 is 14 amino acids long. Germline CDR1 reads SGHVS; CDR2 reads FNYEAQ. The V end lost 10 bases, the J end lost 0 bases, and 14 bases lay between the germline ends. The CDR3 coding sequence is TGTGCCACTTCAGACAGTCCTAGCACAGATACGCAGTATTTT. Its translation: CATSDSPSTDTQYF.

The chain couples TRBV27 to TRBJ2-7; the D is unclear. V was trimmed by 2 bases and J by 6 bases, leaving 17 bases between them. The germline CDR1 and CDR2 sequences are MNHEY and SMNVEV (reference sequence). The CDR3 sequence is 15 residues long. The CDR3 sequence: CASSLVAIWRAEQYF. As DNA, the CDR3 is TGTGCCAGCAGTTTAGTGGCCATCTGGAGAGCCGAGCAGTACTTC.

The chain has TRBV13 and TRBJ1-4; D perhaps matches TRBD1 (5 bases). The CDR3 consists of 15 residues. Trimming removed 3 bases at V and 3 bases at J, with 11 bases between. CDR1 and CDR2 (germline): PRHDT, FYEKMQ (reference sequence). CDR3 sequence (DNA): TGTGCCAGCAGCTTGGGGGGTCCCGCTAATGAAAAACTGTTTTTT. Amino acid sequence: CASSLGGPANEKLFF.

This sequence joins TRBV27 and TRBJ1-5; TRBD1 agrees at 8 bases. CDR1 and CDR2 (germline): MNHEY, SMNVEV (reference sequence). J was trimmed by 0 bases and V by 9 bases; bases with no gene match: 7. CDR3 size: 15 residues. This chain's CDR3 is CARGQGPYSNQPQHF. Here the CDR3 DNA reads TGTGCCAGAGGACAGGGACCTTATAGCAATCAGCCCCAGCATTTT.

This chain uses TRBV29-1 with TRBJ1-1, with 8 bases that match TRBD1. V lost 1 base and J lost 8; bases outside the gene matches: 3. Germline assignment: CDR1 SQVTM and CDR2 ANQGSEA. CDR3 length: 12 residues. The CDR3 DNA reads TGCAGCGTTGAAGTTGGGACAGGAGAAGCTTTCTTT. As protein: CSVEVGTGEAFF.

The CDR3 DNA is TGTGCCAGCTCATCCCGACAGGGCCGATTATCCGGGGAGCTGTTTTTT. It translates to CASSSRQGRLSGELFF. The rearrangement links TRBV18 to TRBJ2-2, with 7 bases aligning to TRBD1. The germline CDR1 and CDR2 sequences are KGHSH and LQKENI. The CDR3 totals 16 residues. J gave up 6 bases and V 5 bases, and 12 bases lay outside the gene matches.

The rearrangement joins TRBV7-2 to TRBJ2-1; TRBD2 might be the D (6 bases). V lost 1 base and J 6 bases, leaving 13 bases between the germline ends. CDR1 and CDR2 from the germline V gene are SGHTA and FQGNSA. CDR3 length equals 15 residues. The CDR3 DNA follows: TGTGCCAGCAGCTTAGAAGGCGGGGTAGTCAATGAGCAGTTCTTC. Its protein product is CASSLEGGVVNEQFF.

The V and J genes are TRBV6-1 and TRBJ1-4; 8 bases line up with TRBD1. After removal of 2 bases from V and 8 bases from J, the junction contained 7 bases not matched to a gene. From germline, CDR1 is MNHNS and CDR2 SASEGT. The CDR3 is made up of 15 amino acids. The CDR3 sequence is CASSENRGVGEKLFF. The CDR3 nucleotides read TGTGCCAGCAGTGAAAACAGGGGGGTCGGGGAAAAACTGTTTTTT.

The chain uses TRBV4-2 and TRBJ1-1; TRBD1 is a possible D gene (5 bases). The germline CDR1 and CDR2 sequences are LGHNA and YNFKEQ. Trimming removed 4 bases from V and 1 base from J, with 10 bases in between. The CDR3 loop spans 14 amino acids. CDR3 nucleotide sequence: TGTGCCAGCAGCCCACAGGTTCGGAACACTGAAGCTTTCTTT. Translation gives CASSPQVRNTEAFF.

The DNA of the CDR3 is TGTGCCTGGACATCGTTTGGGGAGAATAATAACTATGGCTACACCTTC. It specifies CAWTSFGENNNYGYTF. V usage is TRBV30 and J usage is TRBJ1-2; no clear D. The CDR3 contains 16 residues. Germline CDR1 GTSNPN, CDR2 SVGIG (reference sequence). The V end lost 4 bases, the J end lost 1 base, and 19 bases lay between the germline ends. The whole variable domain, remainder taken from reference TRBV30 and TRBJ1-2, is SQTIHQWPATLVQPVGSPLSLECTVEGTSNPNLYWYRQAAGRGLQLLFYSVGIGQISSEVPQNLSASRPQDRQFILSSKKLLLSDSGFYLCAWTSFGENNNYGYTFGSGTRLTVV.

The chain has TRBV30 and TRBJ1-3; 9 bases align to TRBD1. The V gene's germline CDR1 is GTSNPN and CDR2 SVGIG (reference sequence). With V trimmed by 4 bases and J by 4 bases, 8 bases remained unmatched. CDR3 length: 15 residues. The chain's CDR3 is CAWTRRQGVGNTIYF. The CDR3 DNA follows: TGTGCCTGGACCCGAAGACAGGGGGTAGGAAACACCATATATTTT.

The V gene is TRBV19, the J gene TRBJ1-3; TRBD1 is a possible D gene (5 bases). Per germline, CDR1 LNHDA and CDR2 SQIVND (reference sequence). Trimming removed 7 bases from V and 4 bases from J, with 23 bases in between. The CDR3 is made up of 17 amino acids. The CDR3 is CASTKGVHGAFGNTIYF. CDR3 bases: TGTGCCAGTACTAAAGGGGTGCACGGAGCGTTCGGAAACACCATATATTTT.

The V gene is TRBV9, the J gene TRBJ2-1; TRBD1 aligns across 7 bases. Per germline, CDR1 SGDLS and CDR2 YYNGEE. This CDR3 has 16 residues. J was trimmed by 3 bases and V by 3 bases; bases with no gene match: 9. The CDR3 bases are TGTGCCAGCAGCGGCGCCGGGACAGTAATCTACAATGAGCAGTTCTTC. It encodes CASSGAGTVIYNEQFF.

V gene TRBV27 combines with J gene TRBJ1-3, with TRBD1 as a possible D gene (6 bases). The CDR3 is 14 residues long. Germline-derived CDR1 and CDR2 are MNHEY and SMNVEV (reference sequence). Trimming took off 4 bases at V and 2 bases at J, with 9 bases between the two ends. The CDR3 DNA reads TGTGCCAGCAGTTCAGGGGCGCCTGGAAACACCATATATTTT. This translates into CASSSGAPGNTIYF.

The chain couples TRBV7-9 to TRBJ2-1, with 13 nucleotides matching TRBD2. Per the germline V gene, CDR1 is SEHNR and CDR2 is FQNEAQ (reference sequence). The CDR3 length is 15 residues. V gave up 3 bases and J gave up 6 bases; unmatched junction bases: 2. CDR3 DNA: TGTGCCAGCAGCTTGACTAGCGGGGGGTCCAATGAGCAGTTCTTC. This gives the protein CASSLTSGGSNEQFF.

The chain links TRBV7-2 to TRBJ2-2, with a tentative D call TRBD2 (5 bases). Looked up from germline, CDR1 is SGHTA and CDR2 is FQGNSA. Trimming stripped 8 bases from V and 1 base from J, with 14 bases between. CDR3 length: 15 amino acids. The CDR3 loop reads CASRYFGGNTGELFF. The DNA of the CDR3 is TGTGCCAGCCGCTACTTCGGAGGGAACACCGGGGAGCTGTTTTTT. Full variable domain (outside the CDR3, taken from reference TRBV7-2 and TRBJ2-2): GAGVSQSPSNKVTEKGKDVELRCDPISGHTALYWYRQSLGQGLEFLIYFQGNSAPDKSGLPSDRFSAERTGGSVSTLTIQRTQQEDSAVYLCASRYFGGNTGELFFGEGSRLTVL.

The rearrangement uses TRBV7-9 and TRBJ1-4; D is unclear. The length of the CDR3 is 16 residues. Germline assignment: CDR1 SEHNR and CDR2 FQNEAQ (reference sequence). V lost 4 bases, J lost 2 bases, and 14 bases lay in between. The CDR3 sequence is CASSYTWEGTNEKLFF. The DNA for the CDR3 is TGTGCCAGCAGCTATACTTGGGAGGGCACTAATGAAAAACTGTTTTTT.

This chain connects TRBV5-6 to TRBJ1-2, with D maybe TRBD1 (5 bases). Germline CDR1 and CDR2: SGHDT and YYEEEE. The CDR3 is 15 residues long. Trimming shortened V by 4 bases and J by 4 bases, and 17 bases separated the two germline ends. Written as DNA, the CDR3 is TGTGCCAGCAGCCCATCCAGGGTCGAAGTCTATGGCTACACCTTC. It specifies CASSPSRVEVYGYTF.

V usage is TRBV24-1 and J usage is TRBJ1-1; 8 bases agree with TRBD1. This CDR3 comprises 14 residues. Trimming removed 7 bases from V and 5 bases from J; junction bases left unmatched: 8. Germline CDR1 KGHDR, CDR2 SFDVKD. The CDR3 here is CATRQTGEGTEAFF. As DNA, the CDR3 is TGTGCCACCAGGCAGACAGGGGAAGGGACTGAAGCTTTCTTT.

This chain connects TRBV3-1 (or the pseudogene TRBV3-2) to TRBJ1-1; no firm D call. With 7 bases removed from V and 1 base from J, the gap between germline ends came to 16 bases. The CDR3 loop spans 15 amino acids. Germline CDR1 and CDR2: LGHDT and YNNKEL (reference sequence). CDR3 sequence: CASTRFRGANTEAFF. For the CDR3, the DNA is TGTGCCAGCACCCGATTCCGGGGAGCGAACACTGAAGCTTTCTTT.

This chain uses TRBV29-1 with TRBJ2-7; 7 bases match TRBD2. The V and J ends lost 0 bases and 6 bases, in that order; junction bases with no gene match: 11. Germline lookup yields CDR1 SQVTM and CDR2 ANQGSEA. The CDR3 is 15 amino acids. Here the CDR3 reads CSVEEGDYPLGEQYF. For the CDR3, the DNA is TGCAGCGTTGAAGAGGGGGACTACCCCCTCGGCGAGCAGTACTTC.

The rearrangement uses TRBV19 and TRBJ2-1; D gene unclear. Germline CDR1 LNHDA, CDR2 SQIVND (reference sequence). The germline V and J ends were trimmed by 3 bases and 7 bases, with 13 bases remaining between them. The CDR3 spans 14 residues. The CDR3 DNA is TGTGCCAGTAGTATTCCGGCTAGTACAAATGAGCAGTTCTTC. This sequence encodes CASSIPASTNEQFF.

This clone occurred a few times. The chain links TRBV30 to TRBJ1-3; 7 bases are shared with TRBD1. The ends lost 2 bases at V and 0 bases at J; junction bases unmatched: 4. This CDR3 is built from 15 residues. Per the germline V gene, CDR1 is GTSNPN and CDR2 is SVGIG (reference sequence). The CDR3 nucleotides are TGTGCCTGGAGTATCGGGACAGCCTCTGGAAACACCATATATTTT. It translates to CAWSIGTASGNTIYF.

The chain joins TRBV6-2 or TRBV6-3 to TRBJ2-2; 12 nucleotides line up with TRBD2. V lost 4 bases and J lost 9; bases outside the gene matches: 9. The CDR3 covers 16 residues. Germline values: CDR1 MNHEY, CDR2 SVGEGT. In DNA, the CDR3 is TGTGCCAGCAGTTTCCCTAGCGGGGGGGCCAGATGGGAGCTGTTTTTT. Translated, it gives CASSFPSGGARWELFF.